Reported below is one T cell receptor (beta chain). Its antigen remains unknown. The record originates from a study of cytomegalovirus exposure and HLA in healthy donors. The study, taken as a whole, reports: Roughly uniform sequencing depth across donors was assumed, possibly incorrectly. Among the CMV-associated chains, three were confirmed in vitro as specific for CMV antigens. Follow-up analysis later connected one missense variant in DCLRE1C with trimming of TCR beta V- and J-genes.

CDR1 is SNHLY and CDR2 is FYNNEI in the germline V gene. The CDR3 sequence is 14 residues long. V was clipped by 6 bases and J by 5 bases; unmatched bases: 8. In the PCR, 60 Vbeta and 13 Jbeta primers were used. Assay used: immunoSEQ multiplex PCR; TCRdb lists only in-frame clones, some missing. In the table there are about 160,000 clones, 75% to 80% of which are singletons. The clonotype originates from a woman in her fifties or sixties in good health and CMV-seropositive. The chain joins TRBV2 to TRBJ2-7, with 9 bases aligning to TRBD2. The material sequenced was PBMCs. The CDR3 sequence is CASSILAGMDEQYF. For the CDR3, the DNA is TGTGCCAGCAGCATCCTAGCGGGGATGGACGAGCAGTACTTC. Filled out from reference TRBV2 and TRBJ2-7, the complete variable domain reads EPEVTQTPSHQVTQMGQEVILRCVPISNHLYFYWYRQILGQKVEFLVSFYNNEISEKSEIFDDQFSVERPDGSNFTLKIRSTKLEDSAMYFCASSILAGMDEQYFGPGTRLTVT.